Shown below are 5 T cell receptor beta chains from a single sample sequenced in a study of shared clonotypes between healthy human individuals. Clones were sequenced by immunoSEQ multiplex PCR, and TCRdb holds only the in-frame ones, with some missing. Here the sample spans 2 million or so clones, 85% to 95% being singletons. The sequenced sample was naive CD4+ T cells sorted from blood. Subset here: CD45RA+ positively selected. All receptors come from a man aged 18-30 years in good health.

This chain uses TRBV15 with TRBJ1-5; D is ambiguous. Germline loops: CDR1 LNHNV, CDR2 YYDKDF (reference sequence). This CDR3 contains 13 residues. Trimming pared 0 bases from V and 6 bases from J, leaving 6 bases between. This CDR3 is CATSRDYVQPQHF. The CDR3 bases are TGTGCCACCAGCAGAGATTATGTTCAGCCCCAGCATTTT.

The chain links TRBV7-2 to TRBJ1-4; 8 bases agree with TRBD1. The CDR3 has 14 residues. The germline V gene has CDR1 SGHTA and CDR2 FQGNSA. V was pared by 0 bases and J by 6 bases, with 0 bases of the junction left unmatched. DNA of the CDR3: TGTGCCAGCAGCTTAGCGACAGGGGATGAAAAACTGTTTTTT. Translating it yields CASSLATGDEKLFF.

This clone has more than one count but fewer than ten. The chain links TRBV6-5 to TRBJ2-3; a weak D match, TRBD1 (6 bases). CDR3 length: 14 residues. V lost 6 bases to trimming and J lost 7 bases, with 17 bases between them. Germline-derived CDR1 and CDR2 are MNHEY and SVGAGI. The CDR3 DNA is TGTGCCAGCAGCCCTGTTACAGGGCCGAATACGCAGTATTTT. Protein sequence: CASSPVTGPNTQYF.

The chain couples TRBV5-4 to TRBJ2-1; TRBD1 matches at 7 bases. V lost 0 bases and J lost 2; bases outside the gene matches: 2. From germline, CDR1 is SGHNT and CDR2 YYREEE (reference sequence). The CDR3 covers 15 residues. CDR3 region: CASSLGGQAYNEQFF. CDR3 coding DNA: TGTGCCAGCAGCTTGGGCGGACAGGCCTACAATGAGCAGTTCTTC.

This chain links TRBV7-2 with TRBJ1-2; 9 bases agree with TRBD1. Germline V gene data show CDR1 as SGHTA and CDR2 as FQGNSA. This CDR3 contains 15 residues. J gave up 2 bases and V 1 base, and 2 bases lay outside the gene matches. The CDR3 DNA follows: TGTGCCAGCAGCTTAGAAGGGACAGGGAACTATGGCTACACCTTC. It encodes CASSLEGTGNYGYTF.